A single T cell receptor beta chain is shown here with its context. The sample comes from a study of blood T cell repertoires in COVID-19. Authors' methods: Amplification of reference gene primers provided the estimated nucleated cell counts. Produced via immunoSEQ multiplex PCR; TCRdb's table is partial and in-frame only. V and J calls and clone size are those listed in that table; D and trimming were worked out from the DNA. The sample contains 23,000 or so clones, around 80% of which appear only once. The germline V and J ends were trimmed by 0 bases and 7 bases, with 17 bases remaining between them. The CDR3 has 17 amino acids. The V gene's germline CDR1 is SGHTS and CDR2 YDEGEE.

The sequence derives from a woman over 75 with acute or convalescent COVID-19. The sample was peripheral blood. The gene calls are TRBV5-8 and TRBJ1-6; no firm D call. This CDR3 is CASSLVDSEWSNSPLHF. The CDR3 region has the DNA TGTGCCAGCAGCTTGGTCGATTCAGAATGGTCGAATTCACCCCTCCACTTT.